A selection of T cell receptor beta chains follows, all from one sample in a study of T cell repertoires in cytomegalovirus infection. Their antigens remain unidentified. MiXCR, applied by TCRdb to the reads, yields one record per CDR3 protein. The data show nearly 700,000 distinct CDR3 sequences, with about 30% seen just once and 15% to 20% held by the top ten. This specimen was cultured PBMCs, taken from culture after CMV antigen stimulation. The receptors stem from a human donor in good health (CMV status not recorded). Some clones in this sample may be carry-over from other donors' samples. The CDR3 runs from the conserved cysteine through the conserved F or W. Each record gives: clone size, V gene, J gene, D gene, CDR3 DNA, CDR3 protein. A D gene is named only where the DNA matches it firmly. Only part of the rows carry a size: once, few, many, or a class if the clone is expanded.

size: .; V: TRBV28; J: TRBJ1-6; D: .; DNA: TGTGCCAGCGTTTGGAGCCAGGGTGTTAATTCACCCCTCCACTTT; CDR3: CASVWSQGVNSPLHF
size: few; V: TRBV7-9; J: TRBJ2-5; D: .; DNA: TGTGCCAGCACCCACGGCCTCCGGAGGGAGACCCAGTACTTC; CDR3: CASTHGLRRETQYF
size: .; V: TRBV2; J: TRBJ1-6; D: TRBD1; DNA: TGTGCCAGCACAGGACAGGGGGGAACAAATTCACCCCTCCACTTT; CDR3: CASTGQGGTNSPLHF
size: .; V: TRBV28; J: TRBJ2-3; D: .; DNA: TGTGCCAGCAATGGGTGGTCTGCCCCGGATACGCAGTATTTT; CDR3: CASNGWSAPDTQYF
size: .; V: TRBV5-5; J: TRBJ2-7; D: TRBD1; DNA: TGTGCCAGCAGCTGGGGACAGATCTACGAGCAGTACTTC; CDR3: CASSWGQIYEQYF
size: few; V: TRBV7-9; J: TRBJ2-3; D: .; DNA: TGTGCCAGCAAAAAGCGGTTACCCGGTGATACGCAGTATTTT; CDR3: CASKKRLPGDTQYF
size: .; V: TRBV13; J: TRBJ2-7; D: TRBD1; DNA: TGTGCCAGCAGCTCCCGAGACAGGGGATGGCGGGAGCAGTACTTC; CDR3: CASSSRDRGWREQYF
size: .; V: TRBV5-4; J: TRBJ2-3; D: .; DNA: TGTGCCAGCAGTCTTTTCAACACAGATACGCAGTATTTT; CDR3: CASSLFNTDTQYF
size: .; V: TRBV6-6; J: TRBJ2-2; D: TRBD1; DNA: TGTGCCAGCAGCCTGGACAGGAGAAGGGGCGGGGAGCTGTTTTTT; CDR3: CASSLDRRRGGELFF
size: .; V: TRBV7-6; J: TRBJ2-5; D: .; DNA: TGTGCCAGCAGCTTATCGGGACTTCAACGAGAGACCCAGTACTTC; CDR3: CASSLSGLQRETQYF